Below, 27 T cell receptor beta chains from the same sample are listed, as sequenced in a study of cytomegalovirus exposure and HLA in healthy donors. Data came from immunoSEQ multiplex PCR; TCRdb stores just in-frame clones and leaves some out. The sample includes around 69,000 clones, over 90% seen only once; the top ten take around 5%. Sequences were obtained from PBMCs. The receptors come from a woman aged 18 to 35 in good health and CMV-seropositive.

The rearrangement links TRBV4-3 to TRBJ2-4, with D hard to call. CDR3 length: 13 residues. CDR1 is LGHNA, CDR2 YSLEER, per germline. The ends were cut back, 0 bases at V and 8 bases at J, with 8 bases in the middle. CDR3 nucleotides: TGCGCCAGCAGCCAAGATCTTGAGGACATTCAGTACTTC. Its protein product is CASSQDLEDIQYF.

V gene TRBV7-8 combines with J gene TRBJ2-3, with 10 bases aligning to TRBD2. Looked up from germline, CDR1 is SGHVS and CDR2 is FQNEAQ. This CDR3 has 17 amino acids. V was clipped by 5 bases and J by 4 bases; unmatched bases: 12. CDR3 DNA: TGTGCCAGCAGCCAAAGACGTCTAGCGGGAGTGTCAGATACGCAGTATTTT. Encoded protein: CASSQRRLAGVSDTQYF.

This CDR3 is CASSLTAANYGYTF. In nucleotides, the CDR3 is TGTGCCAGCAGCTTGACAGCAGCTAACTATGGCTACACCTTC. The chain carries TRBV7-9 and TRBJ1-2; perhaps TRBD1 as D (5 bases). The length of the CDR3 is 14 residues. V shed 3 bases and J shed 0 bases, with 8 bases lying between them. CDR1 and CDR2 (germline): SEHNR, FQNEAQ (reference sequence).

The chain employs TRBV28 and TRBJ2-7; 7 nucleotides align to TRBD2. The CDR3 length is 13 residues. V shed 6 bases, J shed 4 bases, and the junction held 6 bases outside the gene matches. Germline CDR1 is MDHEN and CDR2 is SYDVKM. CDR3: CASRGPGGYEQYF. The CDR3 bases are TGTGCCAGCAGGGGCCCGGGAGGATACGAGCAGTACTTC.

V gene TRBV11-2 combines with J gene TRBJ2-3, with TRBD1 matching over 8 bases. Germline CDR1 reads SGHAT; CDR2 reads FQNNGV. The CDR3 consists of 15 residues. Trimming removed 4 bases from V and 6 bases from J; junction bases left unmatched: 9. The CDR3 bases are TGTGCCAGCAGCTCCCCCGGGACAGGAGAGGATACGCAGTATTTT. Its translation is CASSSPGTGEDTQYF.

The chain carries TRBV5-6 and TRBJ2-1; 10 bases agree with TRBD1. V shed 4 bases, J shed 8 bases, and the junction held 6 bases outside the gene matches. The CDR3 sequence is 14 residues long. In germline, CDR1 is SGHDT, CDR2 YYEEEE. DNA of the CDR3: TGTGCCAGCAGCAGGGACAGGGGCAGGGATGAGCAGTTCTTC. Translating it yields CASSRDRGRDEQFF. The complete variable domain, with remaining parts taken from reference TRBV5-6 and TRBJ2-1, reads DAGVTQSPTHLIKTRGQQVTLRCSPKSGHDTVSWYQQALGQGPQFIFQYYEEEERQRGNFPDRFSGHQFPNYSSELNVNALLLGDSALYLCASSRDRGRDEQFFGPGTRLTVL.

This chain uses TRBV6-6 with TRBJ2-7, with D possibly matching TRBD2 (6 bases). Germline V gene lookup returns CDR1 MNHNY and CDR2 SVGAGI (reference sequence). Trimming took off 6 bases at V and 3 bases at J, with 15 bases between the two ends. The CDR3 runs 14 residues. The DNA for the CDR3 is TGTGCCAGCAGCTCCTTCGGGAGACGCTACGAGCAGTACTTC. The encoded protein is CASSSFGRRYEQYF.

The chain is built from TRBV19 and TRBJ1-5, with TRBD1 identical over 9 bases. Germline trimming cut 5 bases from V and 3 bases from J; bases unmatched to any gene: 8. The germline gives CDR1 LNHDA, CDR2 SQIVND (reference sequence). The CDR3 consists of 16 residues. CDR3: CASSPFDRGINQPQHF. CDR3 nucleotides: TGTGCCAGTAGTCCGTTCGACAGGGGGATCAATCAGCCCCAGCATTTT.

This sequence joins TRBV6-1 and TRBJ1-1; D uncertain. V lost 2 bases and J lost 0, with 13 bases in between. The germline gives CDR1 MNHNS, CDR2 SASEGT. This CDR3 region has 16 residues. The CDR3 coding sequence is TGTGCCAGCAGTGAAAAAGGGAGGTGGGTGAACACTGAAGCTTTCTTT. Translated, it gives CASSEKGRWVNTEAFF.

V and J are TRBV4-3 and TRBJ1-2; 9 bases line up with TRBD1. Germline V gene sequence: CDR1 LGHNA, CDR2 YSLEER. This CDR3 contains 16 residues. The V and J ends lost 0 bases and 5 bases, in that order; junction bases with no gene match: 7. CDR3 DNA sequence: TGCGCCAGCAGCCAAGAGCCCGGGACAGGGTCTTATGGCTACACCTTC. Protein sequence: CASSQEPGTGSYGYTF.

This clone was recorded only once. The chain recombines TRBV9 with TRBJ1-3, with TRBD1 as a possible D gene (5 bases). Looked up from germline, CDR1 is SGDLS and CDR2 is YYNGEE. The V end was cut by 4 bases, the J end by 7 bases, with 15 bases between. The CDR3 covers 14 residues. The CDR3 nucleotides are TGTGCCAGCAGCTTCAGGACGGGGGAGAACACCATATATTTT. It is translated as CASSFRTGENTIYF.

DNA for the CDR3: TGTGCCAGCAGCGAAGTCCTAGACGAGCAGTACTTC. Its translation: CASSEVLDEQYF. The chain combines TRBV11-1 with TRBJ2-7; D is unclear. CDR3 length: 12 amino acids. The germline V gene encodes CDR1 SGHAT and CDR2 FQDESV (reference sequence). V was shortened by 5 bases and J by 5 bases, with 10 bases between the two germline ends.

This chain uses TRBV9 with TRBJ2-3, with 10 bases aligning to TRBD2. The CDR3 covers 18 residues. Germline V gene lookup returns CDR1 SGDLS and CDR2 YYNGEE. The ends lost 4 bases at V and 4 bases at J; junction bases unmatched: 15. In DNA form, the CDR3 reads TGTGCCAGCAGCCGGGGACAGCTAGCGGGAGTAGGGTCAGATACGCAGTATTTT. Its protein product is CASSRGQLAGVGSDTQYF.

The chain links TRBV6-4 to TRBJ2-2; tentatively, D is TRBD2 (6 bases). Germline-derived CDR1 and CDR2 are MRHNA and SNTAGT. Trimming took 6 bases from V and 4 from J, leaving 12 bases between them. The CDR3 length is 14 residues. The CDR3 sequence is CASRAGGGTGELFF. The CDR3 DNA follows: TGTGCCAGCAGAGCCGGGGGAGGCACCGGGGAGCTGTTTTTT.

This chain connects TRBV18 to TRBJ1-1; D gene unclear. Trimming took off 3 bases at V and 5 bases at J, with 13 bases between the two ends. The CDR3 sequence is 14 residues long. Germline assignment: CDR1 KGHSH and CDR2 LQKENI. CDR3 in amino acids: CASSPGKTQTEAFF. CDR3 DNA: TGTGCCAGCTCACCCGGGAAAACCCAAACTGAAGCTTTCTTT.

The V gene is TRBV5-6, the J gene TRBJ2-1; no reliable D call. The germline V gene has CDR1 SGHDT and CDR2 YYEEEE. The ends were cut back, 4 bases at V and 12 bases at J, with 14 bases in the middle. There are 12 residues in the CDR3. This CDR3 is CASSPIVGGQFF. DNA of the CDR3: TGTGCCAGCAGCCCGATAGTAGGCGGGCAGTTCTTC.

The table lists this clone with a count of one. The chain employs TRBV18 and TRBJ2-7; maybe TRBD2 (6 bases). The CDR3 covers 15 residues. Germline CDR1 KGHSH, CDR2 LQKENI. V lost 3 bases and J 0 bases, leaving 12 bases between the germline ends. The CDR3 loop is CASSPRSGHSYEQYF. CDR3 nucleotide sequence: TGTGCCAGCTCACCGAGGAGCGGGCACTCCTACGAGCAGTACTTC.

V is TRBV27 and J is TRBJ2-3, with TRBD2 matching over 7 bases. The CDR3 is 15 amino acids. Germline CDR1 reads MNHEY; CDR2 reads SMNVEV (reference sequence). The V and J ends lost 5 bases and 4 bases, in that order; junction bases with no gene match: 9. DNA for the CDR3: TGTGCCAGCAGTCCCTTGCGGGAGATCGCAGATACGCAGTATTTT. Its protein is CASSPLREIADTQYF.

The rearrangement uses TRBV30 and TRBJ2-1; TRBD2 agrees at 11 bases. The CDR3 runs to 13 residues. V was clipped by 5 bases and J by 5 bases; unmatched bases: 2. The germline CDR1 and CDR2 sequences are GTSNPN and SVGIG (reference sequence). In nucleotides, the CDR3 is TGTGCCTGGGTGGGACTAGCGGACAATGAGCAGTTCTTC. As protein: CAWVGLADNEQFF.

The CDR3 loop reads CASTYSRGHTDTQYF. CDR3 DNA: TGTGCCAGCACCTACTCCAGGGGCCACACAGATACGCAGTATTTT. The chain combines TRBV27 with TRBJ2-3; D possibly corresponds to TRBD1 (6 bases). The germline CDR1 and CDR2 sequences are MNHEY and SMNVEV (reference sequence). V lost 7 bases, J lost 2 bases, and 16 bases lay in between. CDR3 size: 15 residues.

The rearrangement links TRBV6-5 to TRBJ2-4, with D maybe TRBD1 (5 bases). With 4 bases removed from V and 13 bases from J, the gap between germline ends came to 11 bases. The CDR3 has 11 residues. Germline loops: CDR1 MNHEY, CDR2 SVGAGI. CDR3 sequence (DNA): TGTGCCAGCAGTTCGGGCAGGGCCCAGTACTTC. It encodes CASSSGRAQYF.

The chain combines TRBV27 with TRBJ2-7, with D possibly TRBD2 on 5 matching bases. Germline V gene data show CDR1 as MNHEY and CDR2 as SMNVEV (reference sequence). This CDR3 is 13 amino acids long. The V gene lost 6 bases and the J gene lost 3 bases, with 12 bases spanning the gap. DNA for the CDR3: TGTGCCAGCAGGGCACTAGACGTCTACGAGCAGTACTTC. Protein sequence: CASRALDVYEQYF.

The chain couples TRBV7-2 to TRBJ2-1, with 8 positions matching TRBD1. After removal of 2 bases from V and 0 bases from J, the junction contained 0 bases not matched to a gene. CDR1 is SGHTA and CDR2 is FQGNSA in the germline V gene. CDR3 length: 15 residues. The CDR3 reads CASSLTGGSYNEQFF. The CDR3 DNA sequence: TGTGCCAGCAGCTTAACAGGGGGCTCCTACAATGAGCAGTTCTTC.

This clone has a single count. The chain joins TRBV14 to TRBJ2-2, with 9 nucleotides matching TRBD2. Losses at the gene ends were 4 bases for V and 7 bases for J; bases not matched to a gene: 7. CDR3 size: 15 residues. CDR1 and CDR2 from the germline V gene are SGHDN and FVKESK. The CDR3 sequence is CASSRAGGTGGELFF. CDR3 sequence (DNA): TGTGCCAGCAGCCGCGCGGGGGGGACCGGCGGGGAGCTGTTTTTT. The complete variable domain, with remaining parts taken from reference TRBV14 and TRBJ2-2, reads EAGVTQFPSHSVIEKGQTVTLRCDPISGHDNLYWYRRVMGKEIKFLLHFVKESKQDESGMPNNRFLAERTGGTYSTLKVQPAELEDSGVYFCASSRAGGTGGELFFGEGSRLTVL.

The chain joins TRBV30 to TRBJ2-3; D might be TRBD1 (10 bases). Trimming pared 3 bases from V and 0 bases from J, leaving 28 bases between. Germline values: CDR1 GTSNPN, CDR2 SVGIG (reference sequence). The length of the CDR3 is 20 residues. The CDR3 DNA sequence: TGTGCCTGGAGCCCTGACAGGGGGCGGCGGGAGGGCCTTAGCACAGATACGCAGTATTTT. Translating it yields CAWSPDRGRREGLSTDTQYF.

A note on this clone: Other DNA sequences from this sample encode an identical CDR3 as well. The chain recombines TRBV5-4 with TRBJ2-5; 8 bases are a match to TRBD1. V trimming: 4 bases; J trimming: 1 base; junction bases outside the gene matches: 3. The germline V gene has CDR1 SGHNT and CDR2 YYREEE (reference sequence). The CDR3 has 14 amino acids. The CDR3 spells CASSPGTGQETQYF. Written as DNA, the CDR3 is TGTGCCAGCAGCCCCGGGACAGGCCAAGAGACCCAGTACTTC.

The CDR3 reads CASSLFRDEQFF. The DNA for the CDR3 is TGTGCCAGCAGCTTATTTCGGGATGAGCAGTTCTTC. The chain combines TRBV7-9 with TRBJ2-1; D uncertain. The CDR3 extends over 12 amino acids. CDR1 is SEHNR and CDR2 is FQNEAQ in the germline V gene (reference sequence). Trimming stripped 2 bases from V and 8 bases from J, with 7 bases between.